Listed below are T cell receptor beta chains from one sample, sequenced in a study of T cell repertoires in ileal Crohn's disease. Sequencing used immunoSEQ multiplex PCR; TCRdb keeps in-frame clones, though not all of them. The profile covers about 4,500 clones, with 70% to 80% appearing a single time and 20% taken by the ten largest. The sample consisted of ileal tissue. The receptors here all came from an adult with Crohn's disease. Each CDR3 is given without its conserved first and last residue.

TRBV21-1,TRBJ1-2,ASTYVGTAKYYGYT
TRBV29-1,TRBJ2-7,SDLTGAVNEQY
TRBV18,TRBJ1-1,ASSPGQGKGGVTEAF
TRBV5-1,TRBJ2-2,ASSLTGQGNTGELF
TRBV6-1,TRBJ1-3,ASREDRGAGNTIY
TRBV7-9,TRBJ2-2,ASSPSGGTGELF
TRBV25-1,TRBJ2-2,ASSEGTGGDTGELF
TRBV19,TRBJ1-2,ASDPGQTYGYT
TRBV7-8,TRBJ1-1,ASSLVPSNRGTEAF
TRBV6-6,TRBJ2-3,ASRTGGSTDTQY
TRBV21-1,TRBJ1-2,ASSKPYFNYGYT
TRBV28,TRBJ2-2,ASSGTTNTGELF
TRBV10-3,TRBJ1-2,AIRGTGGYT
TRBV5-6,TRBJ1-1,ASSSRGAGTEAF
TRBV10-3,TRBJ2-7,AISESGQGRGRLEQY
TRBV5-1,TRBJ2-3,ASSAGQLSTDTQY
TRBV5-1,TRBJ2-3,ASRDLTDTQY
TRBV5-1,TRBJ1-4,ASSSRTGGNEKLF
TRBV4-1,TRBJ2-3,ASSQGLAGGRDTQY
TRBV7-2,TRBJ1-2,ASSPPGRAGAQDGYT
TRBV5-8,TRBJ1-2,ASSLLPRDRVYGYT
TRBV7-2,TRBJ2-3,ASSLGATSVNTQY
TRBV4-2,TRBJ1-2,ASSQAQNYGYT
TRBV20-1,TRBJ2-1,SAPSRGKQF
TRBV7-8,TRBJ1-5,ASSPAVSLSGNQPQH
TRBV6-5,TRBJ2-7,ASSYSGLLSYEQY
TRBV5-1,TRBJ2-1,ASSTLAGGNNEQF
TRBV5-1,TRBJ1-1,ASSLGTGRNTEAF
TRBV2,TRBJ1-1,ASRRQGAVNTEAF
TRBV7-2,TRBJ1-6,ASRGDKNSPLH
TRBV19,TRBJ1-1,ASMNRGRKTTEAF
TRBV29-1,TRBJ1-1,SGSSGNTEAF
TRBV5-1,TRBJ1-3,ASSTTGGPGNTIY
TRBV11-3,TRBJ2-1,ASSFLAETNEQF